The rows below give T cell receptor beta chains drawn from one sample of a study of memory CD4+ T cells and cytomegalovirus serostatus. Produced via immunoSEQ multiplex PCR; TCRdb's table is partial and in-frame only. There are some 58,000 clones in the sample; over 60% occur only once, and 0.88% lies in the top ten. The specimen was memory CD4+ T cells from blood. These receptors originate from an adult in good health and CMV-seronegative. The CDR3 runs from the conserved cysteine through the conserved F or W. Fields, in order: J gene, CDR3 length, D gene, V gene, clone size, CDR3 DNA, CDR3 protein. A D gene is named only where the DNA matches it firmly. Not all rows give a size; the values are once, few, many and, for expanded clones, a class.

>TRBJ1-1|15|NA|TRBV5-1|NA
TGCGCCACCGCCCCTAATGAGGGGATGAACACTGAAGCTTTCTTT
CATAPNEGMNTEAFF
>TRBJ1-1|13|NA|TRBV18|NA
TGTGCCAGCTCACGAGATGGGAACACTGAAGCTTTCTTT
CASSRDGNTEAFF
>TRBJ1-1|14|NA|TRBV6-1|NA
TGTGCCAGCAGAACAGGGATGGGGAACACTGAAGCTTTCTTT
CASRTGMGNTEAFF
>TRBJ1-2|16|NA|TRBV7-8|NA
TGTGCCAGCAGCTTGGGCGGCAAGGGGGGCACCTATGGCTACACCTTC
CASSLGGKGGTYGYTF
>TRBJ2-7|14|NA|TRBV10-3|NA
TGTGCCATCAGGGAATTGGACGGACCCTACGAGCAGTACTTC
CAIRELDGPYEQYF
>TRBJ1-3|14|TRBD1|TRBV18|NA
TGTGCCAGCTCACCCGGGACAGGCGGAAACACCATATATTTT
CASSPGTGGNTIYF
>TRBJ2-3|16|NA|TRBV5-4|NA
TGTGCCAGCAGCCCGGGGCGGGGTAGGGACACAGATACGCAGTATTTT
CASSPGRGRDTDTQYF
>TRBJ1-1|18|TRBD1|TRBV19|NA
TGTGCCAGTAATTCCGCCATAAGGACAGGGGGATATTGGACTGAAGCTTTCTTT
CASNSAIRTGGYWTEAFF
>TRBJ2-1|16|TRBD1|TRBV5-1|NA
TGCGCCAGCAGGGGCCAGGGACAGGGGTTGTACAATGAGCAGTTCTTC
CASRGQGQGLYNEQFF
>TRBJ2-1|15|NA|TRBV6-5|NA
TGTGCCAGCAGCCCTAGACTGAACACCTACAATGAGCAGTTCTTC
CASSPRLNTYNEQFF
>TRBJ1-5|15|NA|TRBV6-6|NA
TGTGCCAGCAGTTCAGGGCAGGGGCGCAATCAGCCCCAGCATTTT
CASSSGQGRNQPQHF
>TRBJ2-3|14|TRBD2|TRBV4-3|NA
TGCGCCAGCAGCCCTAGCGGGAGTAGGAATACGCAGTATTTT
CASSPSGSRNTQYF
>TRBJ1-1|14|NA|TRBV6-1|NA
TGTGCCAGCACCGCCGACCGAGGGGACACTGAAGCTTTCTTT
CASTADRGDTEAFF
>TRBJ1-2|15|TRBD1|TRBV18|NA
TGTGCCAGCTCACCCAGACAGGGGACCATCTATGGCTACACCTTC
CASSPRQGTIYGYTF
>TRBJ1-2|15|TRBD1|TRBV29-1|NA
TGCAGCGTCGAGCCTTCGGACAGGCAGAACTATGGCTACACCTTC
CSVEPSDRQNYGYTF
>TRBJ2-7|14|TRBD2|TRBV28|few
TGTGCCAGCAGTTTAACCGGGAGGACCTACGAGCAGTACTTC
CASSLTGRTYEQYF
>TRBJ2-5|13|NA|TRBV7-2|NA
TGTGCCAGCAGCTTTGCTGAACAAGAGACCCAGTACTTC
CASSFAEQETQYF
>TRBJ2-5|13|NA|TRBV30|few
TGTGCCTGGAGTGCCACAGGTCTTGGTACCCAGTACTTC
CAWSATGLGTQYF
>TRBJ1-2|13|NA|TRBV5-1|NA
TGCGCCAGCAGCTTGTCCCAGGAGCGTGGCTACACCTTC
CASSLSQERGYTF
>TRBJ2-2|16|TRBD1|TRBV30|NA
TGTGCCTGTACCAATCCGGGACAGGGAATCACCGGGGAGCTGTTTTTT
CACTNPGQGITGELFF
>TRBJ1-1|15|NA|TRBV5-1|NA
TGCGCCAGCAGCAAAAATGCCGGTACATGGTTCCAAGCTTTCTTT
CASSKNAGTWFQAFF
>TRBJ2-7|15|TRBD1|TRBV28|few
TGTGCCAGCAGTTCCTCGGACAGGGGGCATTTCGAGCAGTACTTC
CASSSSDRGHFEQYF